A selection of T cell receptor beta chains follows, all from one sample in a study of T-cell reconstitution after alpha-beta-depleted transplantation in children. One entry per CDR3 protein results from TCRdb running MiXCR on the PCR reads. The sample consists of about 420,000 distinct CDR3 sequences, around 15% of them appearing once. The sample was PBMCs, mostly from graft donor cells, taken 360 days after TCRalphabeta/CD19-depleted stem cell transplant. The source of these receptors is a boy in the first two years of life who had a stem cell transplant for Wiskott-Aldrich syndrome, so the T cells may come from the graft donor. The CDR3 runs from the conserved cysteine through the conserved F or W. The order of the fields is J gene, D gene, V gene, CDR3 protein. A D gene is named only where the DNA matches it firmly.

>TRBJ2-5|-|TRBV28
CASTKVGQTETQYF
>TRBJ2-1|-|TRBV29-1
CSVQRRALDNEQFF
>TRBJ2-7|-|TRBV10-3
CAILLPLGEQYF
>TRBJ2-7|-|TRBV28
CASSHPPYEQYF
>TRBJ1-2|-|TRBV6-5
CASSYGQYYGYTF
>TRBJ2-3|TRBD1|TRBV7-2
CASSSGQGRTEQYF
>TRBJ2-5|-|TRBV5-5
CASSQPKGETQYF
>TRBJ1-1|TRBD1|TRBV20-1
CSAHNPGGITEAFF
>TRBJ2-3|-|TRBV20-1
CSAIHSGTRDTDTQYF
>TRBJ2-3|TRBD1|TRBV29-1
CTIGRGRDTQYF
>TRBJ2-7|-|TRBV12-3/TRBV12-4
CASSSGIRQYF
>TRBJ2-7|-|TRBV29-1
CSVARGLVYEQYF
>TRBJ2-7|TRBD1|TRBV27
CASSLGQVACYEQYF
>TRBJ2-3|-|TRBV7-9
CASSLGREPFRDTQYF
>TRBJ2-1|TRBD2|TRBV2
CASSEPSGRTIRQFF
>TRBJ1-5|-|TRBV6-1
CASSEARGQPQHF
>TRBJ2-1|-|TRBV10-3
CAISDLNNEQFF
>TRBJ2-3|-|TRBV24-1
CATRAGRASTDTQYF
>TRBJ1-4|-|TRBV12-3/TRBV12-4
CASSLVTVGSTNEKLFF
>TRBJ2-2|-|TRBV24-1
CATTDTNTGELFF
>TRBJ2-7|TRBD2|TRBV10-3
CAISEFQETSGRYEQYF
>TRBJ2-2|-|TRBV19
CASSMSPVTGELFF
>TRBJ1-2|TRBD1|TRBV29-1
CSVPGTGPPGTF
>TRBJ2-7|TRBD1|TRBV12-3/TRBV12-4
CASSLMGQGFYEQYF
>TRBJ2-7|TRBD1|TRBV5-1
CASSLAGQGDEQYF
>TRBJ2-5|TRBD2|TRBV18
CASSPPPRTSGKKETQYF
>TRBJ2-7|-|TRBV20-1
CSARNRAYEQYF
>TRBJ2-5|TRBD1|TRBV11-2
CASSLGVTGEKETQYF
>TRBJ2-3|TRBD2|TRBV5-1
CASSVGAGGSTTDTQYF
>TRBJ2-5|-|TRBV11-2
CASSLVQGRGYQETQYF
>TRBJ2-5|-|TRBV4-1
CASSQVGWETQYF
>TRBJ2-4|-|TRBV12-5
CASGSLHVGKNIQYF
>TRBJ2-7|TRBD1|TRBV10-3
CAISINGGTGATYEQYF
>TRBJ2-1|-|TRBV20-1
CSARDKNDEWTGRLAGPNEQFF
>TRBJ2-5|TRBD2|TRBV29-1
CSASAGVTETQYF
>TRBJ1-5|-|TRBV5-6
CASSRGVGNQPQHF
>TRBJ2-1|TRBD1|TRBV12-3/TRBV12-4
CASSESRTGLFNEQFF
>TRBJ2-2|-|TRBV9
CASSVTVGLTGELFF
>TRBJ1-1|-|TRBV3-1
CASSPRRTNTEAFF
>TRBJ2-1|-|TRBV24-1
CATSVPPTGDGTYNEQFF
>TRBJ2-5|-|TRBV7-2
CASSGSRQETQYF
>TRBJ2-7|TRBD1|TRBV18
CASSPVQGAGEQYF
>TRBJ2-1|TRBD2|TRBV12-3/TRBV12-4
CASSFRGGNNEQFF
>TRBJ1-4|TRBD1|TRBV24-1
CATSDPGQGNEKLFF
>TRBJ2-2|TRBD1|TRBV2
CASKLWTGETGELFF
>TRBJ2-3|TRBD2|TRBV6-5
CASSYTTSGSTDTQYF
>TRBJ2-2|-|TRBV27
CASSKSGPGELFF
>TRBJ2-7|-|TRBV5-1
CASSLDRDDEQYF
>TRBJ2-7|-|TRBV6-2/TRBV6-3
CASRGPYFYEQYF
>TRBJ2-7|TRBD2|TRBV20-1
CSARDALAGREQYF
>TRBJ2-1|-|TRBV3-1
CASSQDQRVRGVYNEQFF
>TRBJ1-5|-|TRBV6-5
CASSYSKWGTGYQPQHF
>TRBJ2-1|-|TRBV6-5
CASSYEGVDEQFF
>TRBJ2-7|-|TRBV20-1
CSARDHRAYEQYF
>TRBJ1-2|TRBD1|TRBV6-1
CASRKLGTARGYTF
>TRBJ2-1|-|TRBV4-3
CASSQEVRLASYNEQFF
>TRBJ1-2|TRBD1|TRBV29-1
CSTEQGAYYGYTF
>TRBJ2-5|-|TRBV5-5
CASSLPGPQAETQYF
>-|-|TRBV27
CATCGVTGSNEQYF